These 27 T cell receptor beta chains were all obtained from the same sample, sequenced in a study of blood T cell repertoires in COVID-19. Measured with immunoSEQ multiplex PCR; TCRdb has only the in-frame clones, and not every one. The repertoire holds 180,000 or so clones, with 90% as singletons. The sample consisted of peripheral blood. These receptors were taken from a man in his fifties with acute or convalescent COVID-19.

The V gene is TRBV19, the J gene TRBJ1-4; a weak D match, TRBD1 (5 bases). CDR3 length: 14 residues. The ends were cut back, 3 bases at V and 6 bases at J, with 11 bases in the middle. Germline V lookup: CDR1 LNHDA, CDR2 SQIVND (reference sequence). CDR3 residues: CASSIQGGHEKLFF. For the CDR3, the DNA is TGTGCCAGTAGTATTCAGGGAGGGCATGAAAAACTGTTTTTT. The variable domain in full, with the rest retrieved from reference TRBV19 and TRBJ1-4, is DGGITQSPKYLFRKEGQNVTLSCEQNLNHDAMYWYRQDPGQGLRLIYYSQIVNDFQKGDIAEGYSVSREKKESFPLTVTSAQKNPTAFYLCASSIQGGHEKLFFGSGTQLSVL.

The chain combines TRBV7-9 with TRBJ1-2; TRBD1 aligns across 7 bases. The J segment lost 3 bases and the V segment lost 6 bases, leaving 10 bases of the junction unmatched. Per the germline V gene, CDR1 is SEHNR and CDR2 is FQNEAQ (reference sequence). This CDR3 has 15 amino acids. The CDR3 sequence is CASSSTGHADYGYTF. The CDR3 region has the DNA TGTGCCAGCAGTTCGACAGGGCATGCCGACTATGGCTACACCTTC.

This chain links TRBV7-9 with TRBJ2-1; D is perhaps TRBD1 (6 bases). Germline CDR1 SEHNR, CDR2 FQNEAQ (reference sequence). V was clipped by 4 bases and J by 6 bases, with 13 bases between them. This CDR3 has 14 amino acids. The CDR3 protein is CASSWDTVFNEQFF. CDR3 in DNA: TGTGCCAGCAGCTGGGACACTGTATTCAATGAGCAGTTCTTC.

This rearrangement joins TRBV9 to TRBJ2-3; TRBD1 agrees at 7 bases. V lost 4 bases, J lost 0 bases, and 5 bases stayed unmatched. Germline values: CDR1 SGDLS, CDR2 YYNGEE. This CDR3 has 15 residues. As DNA, the CDR3 is TGTGCCAGCAGCTACGGACAGGTTAGCACAGATACGCAGTATTTT. Residues: CASSYGQVSTDTQYF.

This clone came up a few times. V and J are TRBV10-2 and TRBJ2-3; TRBD2 agrees at 8 bases. Germline V gene sequence: CDR1 WSHSY, CDR2 SAAADI. V trimming: 0 bases; J trimming: 14 bases; junction bases outside the gene matches: 19. This CDR3 is 17 amino acids long. This chain's CDR3 is CASSESTTSENFRPTYF. In DNA, the CDR3 is TGCGCCAGCAGTGAGTCGACGACTAGCGAGAACTTCCGACCGACGTATTTT.

V usage is TRBV10-3 and J usage is TRBJ1-1; 12 bases are shared with TRBD1. This CDR3 contains 15 residues. Germline-derived CDR1 and CDR2 are ENHRY and SYGVKD. V was clipped by 4 bases and J by 4 bases; unmatched bases: 4. The CDR3 DNA sequence: TGTGCCATCAGTGCGGGACAGGGGGCAGGCACTGAAGCTTTCTTT. Residues: CAISAGQGAGTEAFF.

This chain's CDR3 is CASRGDTYEQYV. The CDR3 nucleotides are TGTGCCAGCAGGGGGGACACATACGAGCAGTACGTC. V and J are TRBV28 and TRBJ2-7; tentatively, D is TRBD1 (6 bases). Trimming cost V 6 bases and J 4 bases, with 10 bases left between them. There are 12 residues in the CDR3. From germline, CDR1 is MDHEN and CDR2 SYDVKM.

The chain employs TRBV27 and TRBJ1-1; D is ambiguous. The CDR3 length is 15 residues. Trimming stripped 3 bases from V and 3 bases from J, with 14 bases between. Per germline, CDR1 MNHEY and CDR2 SMNVEV (reference sequence). The CDR3 is CASSLQQPRDTEAFF. The CDR3 DNA sequence: TGTGCCAGCAGTTTGCAACAGCCCCGAGACACTGAAGCTTTCTTT.

The genes are TRBV7-8 and TRBJ2-1; D might be TRBD1 (5 bases). Trimming shortened V by 1 base and J by 8 bases, and 9 bases separated the two germline ends. The CDR3 consists of 13 residues. Looked up from germline, CDR1 is SGHVS and CDR2 is FQNEAQ. The CDR3 spells CASSLEGIDEQFF. The DNA for the CDR3 is TGTGCCAGCAGCTTAGAGGGGATCGATGAGCAGTTCTTC.

This chain joins TRBV28 and TRBJ1-1; D is unresolved. The CDR3 covers 15 residues. V lost 5 bases and J 4 bases, leaving 17 bases between the germline ends. Germline CDR1 is MDHEN and CDR2 is SYDVKM. The CDR3 DNA sequence: TGTGCCAGCAGTCCTAGAATCACCGGCTCCACTGAAGCTTTCTTT. Encoded protein: CASSPRITGSTEAFF.

This sequence joins TRBV6-5 and TRBJ1-3; a weak D match, TRBD1 (5 bases). Between the trimmed V and J ends, which lost 7 bases and 0 bases, there was a span of 10 bases. CDR1 is MNHEY, CDR2 SVGAGI, per germline. CDR3 length: 14 residues. Here the CDR3 DNA reads TGTGCCAGCAAGCGGGGGGACTCTGGAAACACCATATATTTT. Protein product: CASKRGDSGNTIYF.

This clone was picked up one time. The rearrangement links TRBV6-5 to TRBJ2-3; TRBD2 matches 11 bases. The CDR3 is 15 amino acids. Trimming at V came to 7 bases and at J to 2 bases, leaving 5 bases not matched to a gene. The germline V gene has CDR1 MNHEY and CDR2 SVGAGI. DNA of the CDR3: TGTGCCAGCATGAGACTAGCGGGGATCACAGATACGCAGTATTTT. Its protein is CASMRLAGITDTQYF.

The rearrangement joins TRBV27 to TRBJ2-7; TRBD2 might be the D (6 bases). CDR1 is MNHEY and CDR2 is SMNVEV in the germline V gene (reference sequence). V lost 5 bases and J 3 bases, leaving 20 bases between the germline ends. The CDR3 has 16 residues. The CDR3 region is CASSTAGLPEYYEQYF. As DNA, the CDR3 is TGTGCCAGCAGTACCGCCGGACTACCCGAATACTACGAGCAGTACTTC.

On this clone itself: At one end the junction does not follow the germline gene, possibly because of a read error. J is TRBJ1-6 and V is TRBV27; D gene ambiguous. The CDR3 extends over 16 amino acids. Germline CDR1 MNHEY, CDR2 SMNVEV (reference sequence). This chain's CDR3 is CASRLSEGAYNSPLHF. CDR3 DNA: TGTGCCAGCAGATTATCGGAAGGAGCCTATAATTCACCCCTCCACTTT.

This clone is a singleton in its sample. The chain carries TRBV6-6 and TRBJ2-7; possibly TRBD1 for D (6 bases). The CDR3 totals 14 residues. Germline loops: CDR1 MNHNY, CDR2 SVGAGI (reference sequence). Trimming shortened V by 0 bases and J by 2 bases, and 8 bases separated the two germline ends. CDR3 nucleotide sequence: TGTGCCAGCAGTTACTCTCGACAGGCCTACGAGCAGTACGTC. Protein product: CASSYSRQAYEQYV.

The genes are TRBV28 and TRBJ2-7; the match to TRBD1 covers 10 bases. Germline CDR1 reads MDHEN; CDR2 reads SYDVKM. V gave up 3 bases and J gave up 8 bases; unmatched junction bases: 13. The CDR3 extends over 16 amino acids. The CDR3 sequence is CASSFSSGQGSVKQYF. CDR3 in DNA: TGTGCCAGCAGTTTTTCATCGGGACAGGGGTCTGTCAAGCAGTACTTC.

This rearrangement joins TRBV6-2 or TRBV6-3 to TRBJ2-7; possibly TRBD2 for D (7 bases). This CDR3 region has 15 residues. The germline CDR1 and CDR2 sequences are MNHEY and SVGEGT. The germline V and J ends were trimmed by 5 bases and 8 bases, with 22 bases remaining between them. Written as DNA, the CDR3 is TGTGCCAGCAGTACCCGGGGGGCCGCGAATATGCAGCAGTACGTC. It yields the protein CASSTRGAANMQQYV.

This clone was picked up one time. The V call is TRBV5-5, the J call TRBJ2-1; 10 positions match TRBD1. CDR3 length equals 15 residues. Germline V gene sequence: CDR1 SGHKS, CDR2 YYEKEE (reference sequence). V shed 4 bases and J 8 bases; nucleotides not matched to a gene: 9. CDR3 residues: CASSHRDRGSDEQFF. CDR3 bases: TGTGCCAGCAGCCACCGGGACAGGGGATCCGATGAGCAGTTCTTC.

V is TRBV15 and J is TRBJ2-3, with 10 nucleotides matching TRBD2. The trim removed 1 base at V and 6 bases at J, leaving 7 bases unmatched. The CDR3 contains 16 residues. The germline CDR1 and CDR2 sequences are LNHNV and YYDKDF (reference sequence). The CDR3 here is CATSRAGLAGVDTQYF. DNA for the CDR3: TGTGCCACCAGCAGAGCCGGGCTAGCGGGAGTGGATACGCAGTATTTT.

This chain's CDR3 is CASRGSWGGRATNEKLFF. The CDR3 DNA reads TGCGCCAGCAGGGGAAGCTGGGGGGGAAGGGCAACTAATGAAAAACTGTTTTTT. The gene calls are TRBV5-1 and TRBJ1-4; tentative D call: TRBD1 (5 bases). V was trimmed by 5 bases and J by 0 bases, leaving 20 bases between them. CDR1 SGHRS and CDR2 YFSETQ come from the germline V gene. This CDR3 spans 18 amino acids.

The chain couples TRBV9 to TRBJ2-3; 14 bases match TRBD2. The V gene end was trimmed by 3 bases and the J gene end by 0 bases; junction bases not matched to a gene: 12. The CDR3 consists of 20 residues. Germline V gives CDR1 SGDLS, CDR2 YYNGEE. CDR3 amino acids: CASSARGLAGVIASTDTQYF. The CDR3 coding sequence is TGTGCCAGCAGCGCACGGGGACTAGCGGGGGTCATCGCTAGCACAGATACGCAGTATTTT.

This sequence joins TRBV18 and TRBJ1-1, with a possible D match to TRBD1 (6 bases). The CDR3 has 15 residues. Germline CDR1 and CDR2: KGHSH and LQKENI. V was pared by 1 base and J by 1 base, with 10 bases between. The CDR3 is CASSPLTGSNTEAFF. The CDR3 coding sequence is TGTGCCAGCTCACCACTTACAGGGTCGAACACTGAAGCTTTCTTT.

This sequence joins TRBV2 and TRBJ1-2; a weak D match, TRBD1 (5 bases). V was clipped by 8 bases and J by 0 bases, with 13 bases between them. The CDR3 length is 14 residues. Germline lookup yields CDR1 SNHLY and CDR2 FYNNEI. The CDR3 coding sequence is TGTGCCAGCTTGCTGCCCAGGGCTAACTATGGCTACACCTTC. This sequence encodes CASLLPRANYGYTF. Full variable domain (outside the CDR3, taken from reference TRBV2 and TRBJ1-2): EPEVTQTPSHQVTQMGQEVILRCVPISNHLYFYWYRQILGQKVEFLVSFYNNEISEKSEIFDDQFSVERPDGSNFTLKIRSTKLEDSAMYFCASLLPRANYGYTFGSGTRLTVV.

V and J are TRBV6-2 or TRBV6-3 and TRBJ2-5, with D maybe TRBD2 (8 bases). Per the germline V gene, CDR1 is MNHEY and CDR2 is SVGEGT. V gave up 0 bases and J gave up 4 bases, with 15 bases separating them. CDR3 length: 16 amino acids. CDR3 sequence: CASSYSRGDSRETQYF. The CDR3 DNA is TGTGCCAGCAGTTACTCGCGGGGGGACAGTCGAGAGACCCAGTACTTC.

This chain joins TRBV29-1 and TRBJ2-1; TRBD2 agrees at 8 bases. CDR3 length: 15 residues. Germline CDR1 is SQVTM and CDR2 is ANQGSEA. V trimming: 5 bases; J trimming: 5 bases; junction bases outside the gene matches: 11. CDR3 in amino acids: CSVPKPAGGDNEQFF. The CDR3 DNA follows: TGCAGCGTTCCAAAACCGGCGGGGGGAGACAATGAGCAGTTCTTC.

The chain joins TRBV18 to TRBJ1-2; 8 nucleotides agree with TRBD1. CDR1 and CDR2 from the germline V gene are KGHSH and LQKENI. The CDR3 runs 14 residues. With V trimmed by 5 bases and J by 5 bases, 7 bases remained unmatched. The CDR3 spells CASSLDRVFYGYTF. The CDR3 region has the DNA TGTGCCAGCTCATTGGACAGGGTGTTTTATGGCTACACCTTC.

CDR3 residues: CASYSRGTSAHNEQFF. CDR3 sequence (DNA): TGTGCCAGCTACTCCCGGGGGACTAGCGCGCACAATGAGCAGTTCTTC. The rearrangement uses TRBV27 and TRBJ2-1, with 10 bases identical to TRBD2. The CDR3 is 16 amino acids. The V segment lost 8 bases and the J segment 5 bases; nucleotides outside the gene matches: 12. From germline, CDR1 is MNHEY and CDR2 SMNVEV (reference sequence).